This entry describes one T cell receptor (beta chain). This clone occurred many times. Its antigen is still unknown. Base qualities are not at hand, and no much larger clone is one base apart. Including the terminal cysteine and phenylalanine, the CDR3 comprises 14 residues. This entry keeps only the CDR3 DNA: 42 bases, framed from base 1. Here V drops 4 bases and J drops 8 bases, and the junction holds 7 bases not matched to any gene. The germline V gene yields SGHNT for CDR1 and YENEEA for CDR2. The data stem from a study of cytomegalovirus exposure and HLA in healthy donors (dated by TCRdb to 2015 to 2018). Regarding the research as a whole: According to an earlier analysis of around 600 of the donors, some 180 million T cells yielded 90 million to 130 million unique TCR beta sequences and around 280 Gb of sequence data. Both class I and class II loci were covered by HLA typing, at four-digit resolution. An earlier analysis of some 500 of the donors used high-throughput TCR beta sequencing to judge whether each TCR beta V gene segment behaved as functional or pseudogenic. Among around 400 genotyped donors of the cohort, an average of roughly 230,000 unique TCR beta nucleotide sequences was sequenced per donor, of which roughly 17% were non-productive. Every discovery cohort repertoire had been produced on one sequencing platform. The aim of the study was to test whether cataloging public T cell receptors could identify signatures of past pathogen exposure. The study profiled the T cell repertoires of 550 to 700 subjects by immunosequencing and related them to cytomegalovirus serostatus. Of the approximately 370 genotyped donors, 70% to 90% were placed in the genetic ancestry cluster associated with self-reported Caucasian donors. Because of strong linkage in the cohort, four or five DR-DQ haplotypes were treated as single units for association and clustering. Rather than drawing on any new phenotypic data, the later analysis identified candidate immune exposures from TCR beta sequences and the way those sequences occurred across donors. Typing coverage differed by locus: A, B, C, DRB1 and DQB1 were typed in about 629-640 donors, DQA1 in approximately 520, DPA1 in 600 to 610, and DPB1 in roughly 470. To predict cytomegalovirus infection status, the study brought together high-throughput TCR immunosequencing, statistical association of individual TCRs with disease status, and machine learning. A later analysis re-analyzed previously published TCR beta repertoires from hundreds of donors and added high-resolution HLA genotyping to study TCR occurrence patterns. In addition to the first cohort of 666 subjects, a separate validation cohort of some 120 different subjects was used. An early release covering more than 500 HLA-typed donors comprised 250 to 350 gigabases of sequencing data and around 86 million unique TCR sequences. Donor age, sex, ethnicity and CMV serostatus were compiled together with the repertoire data. Genome-wide SNP genotypes for about 55% of the roughly 670 donors were used in a later genetic analysis, which treated that subset as a discovery cohort. The paper as a whole reports these results and caveats: The authors suggested that the approach could potentially be generalized to other disease states and immunological phenotypes. For the cohort, immune exposure information was limited to CMV serostatus. A later analysis reported that several top co-occurrence clusters appeared linked to parvovirus B19, influenza, CMV and Epstein-Barr virus. In a later analysis, most CMV-associated TCR beta chains were found to appear HLA-restricted, with HLA associations seemingly driven largely by CMV exposure. In an earlier analysis of approximately 590 of the donors, most TCR beta V segments appeared in productive rearrangements about 87% or about 30% of the time, broadly matching IMGT annotations. A total of 150 to 200 TCR beta chains were listed by the study as associated with cytomegalovirus. HLA typing was unavailable for some donors at each locus, so association tests used only the typed subset. A further reported finding was that TCR beta sequences accurately predicted the HLA-A and HLA-B alleles for most subjects in the first cohort. In a later analysis, some 18,000 TCR beta sequences were associated with specific HLA alleles at a false discovery rate of 0.05. A cluster of highly shared sequence variants was judged likely to be a technical artifact of the sequencing pipeline. In a later analysis, HLA-associated TCR beta chains showed more clonal expansion and lower generation probabilities than non-associated chains that were equally common. The 87-base-pair reads could not distinguish some IMGT-functional V segments, including TRBV6-2 and TRBV6-3, so those segments were excluded. According to a later analysis, TCR association rates differed among HLA loci, with DRB1 alleles showing the most associated TCRs and HLA-C alleles showing the fewest. According to a later genetic analysis, donors in an Asian-associated ancestry cluster had fewer N-insertions in productive TCRs than the approximately 630-donor mean. In both the original and validation cohorts, the classifier was reported to diagnose cytomegalovirus status with high specificity and sensitivity. Linkage disequilibrium might explain the correlated functional status among segregating V segments, but an unknown experimental factor could not be excluded. Strong co-occurrence of HLA alleles, especially DR and DQ, made assigning TCR associations to individual alleles difficult. Approximately 16 rarely observed V segments, including chromosome 9 orphons, were excluded from the earlier analysis of just under 600 of the donors because counts were too low. Across donors, most TCR sequences were observed very rarely, whereas some public TCRs were present in many individuals. In this cohort, only TCR beta chains were sequenced, and detectable features were limited by the absence of alpha or paired-chain data. The presence/absence analyses assumed that sequencing depth was roughly uniform across donors, and that assumption may not be true. In vitro tests confirmed that a few of the cytomegalovirus-associated TCR beta chains recognize cytomegalovirus antigens. V-gene and J-gene trimming of TCR beta chains was associated with a missense DCLRE1C variant in a later genetic analysis, and the association was replicated in an independent cohort.

The cohort comprised approximately 700 healthy bone marrow donors. All cohort members were sampled while nominally healthy, although unrecorded immune exposures were likely present. The donor tested CMV seronegative, placing the donor among the 350 or so seronegative members of the cohort. Each donor provided a peripheral blood sample, and peripheral blood mononuclear cells were used for TCR beta sequencing. The Qiagen DNeasy Blood Extraction Kit was used to extract genomic DNA from the blood cell samples. Libraries were constructed by the immunoSEQ multiplex PCR assay. A mixture of 60 forward primers for TCR Vbeta segments and 13 reverse primers for TCR Jbeta segments was used in the multiplex PCR. The CDR3 region of rearranged TCR beta genes was amplified from genomic DNA by a multiplex PCR assay. The amplified TCR beta libraries were sequenced on the Illumina HiSeq System as 87-base-pair reads. The source study handled its data this way. A later analysis counted some 74 million unique TCR beta chains across the 650 to 800 repertoires, and 10 million to 11 million of these chains were shared by at least two donors. Raw reads were error-corrected and collapsed into unique sequences by a nearest-neighbor algorithm in which closely related sequences were merged to remove PCR and sequencing errors. V, D and J gene segments were assigned by aligning CDR3 sequences to IMGT reference sequences. For a sequence to be retained, at least a six-nucleotide match to both a V gene segment and a J gene segment was required. A rearrangement was called productive if the CDR3 had no stop codons and remained in frame with V and J, and every other rearrangement was called non-productive. CDR3 was defined according to IMGT convention as the region running from the second conserved V-encoded cysteine to the conserved J-encoded phenylalanine. In an earlier analysis of 587 of the donors, sequences lacking an unambiguous match to a single V gene segment were excluded. In an earlier analysis of 587 of the donors, V segments were called functional above 56.7% productive rearrangements and were called segregating when the between-donor standard deviation exceeded 5%. A statistical classification framework was developed to diagnose cytomegalovirus status using the catalog of TCR beta chain sequences. In a later analysis, TCR nucleotide sequences were compared against IMGT/GENE-DB human TR gene sequences so that V and J genes could be assigned. In a later analysis, CDR3 sequences and most-parsimonious VDJ recombination scenarios were assigned using the TCRdist pipeline. In a later analysis, each TCR beta chain was defined by its CDR3 amino acid sequence together with its V-gene family, and reads lacking a unique V-gene family were excluded. A later analysis removed 592 highly shared, low-generation-probability nucleotide sequences to deal with suspected cross-contamination and a sequencing artifact. In a later analysis, a clonal expansion index for each public chain was calculated from normalized within-repertoire ranks of inferred template counts. A later analysis computed generation probabilities with a VDJ recombination model fitted to out-of-frame rearrangements, and checked the results against IGoR. In a later analysis, TCR-TCR, TCR-HLA and TCR-CMV co-occurrence was scored with hypergeometric tests, and a repertoire-size bias correction was applied to TCR pairs. To estimate false discovery rates, a later analysis permuted the HLA or CMV assignments 20 times. In a later analysis, co-occurring TCRs were grouped using DBSCAN, and TCRdist sequence similarity was added for clustering within HLA-allele-positive subsets. Co-occurrence clustering excluded repertoires with fewer than 30,000 or more than 120,000 public chains, plus five with anomalous nucleotide sharing. This is the immuneACCESS table as TCRdb keeps it, with only in-frame sequences that have V and J called. A part of the clones is gone; compared with another copy, unresolved V genes explain less than half, and the rest is unexplained. V and J calls and clone size are copied from that table; D and trimming were computed from the DNA. This sample holds roughly 120,000 clones; 8.5% to 10% were observed only once. The ten largest clones represent 4.5% to 5.5% of the sample.

Recombination joined TRBV11-3 with TRBJ2-1; the junction holds 8 bases that match TRBD2. The source is a man in his forties or fifties in good health and CMV-seronegative. The sample was PBMCs. The DNA reads TGTGCCAGCAGCTCAGCGGGGGAAGCGGATGAGCAGTTCTTC. Its translation reads: CASSSAGEADEQFF.